This T cell receptor beta chain is drawn from a study of molecular identifiers for immune sequencing clone quantification. The wider study: Split five ways in replicates, RNA from approximately 20,000 or 100,000 naive CD8 cells had four portions sequenced.

One entry per CDR3 protein, called by TCRdb with MiXCR from the PCR reads. The sample consists of about 640,000 distinct CDR3 sequences, 20% of them appearing once. Libraries of naive CD8 cells were prepared from around 20,000 to 990,000 sorted cells using 10%, 30% or 50% RNA. Sorting selected naive CD8 T cells with a CD8+CD4-CCR7+CD45RA+ phenotype. This clonotype was observed at least ten times. The sequence derives from a human donor in good health. Some libraries in this study had Jurkat cell RNA spiked in. The sample comprised naive CD8+ T cells from blood, with Jurkat cell RNA spiked in. Stated subset: FACS-sorted CD8+CD4-CCR7+CD45RA+ naive T cells.

CDR3 loop: CASSTRSKDRSGYEQYF. Here the CDR3 DNA reads TGTGCCAGCAGCACGCGTTCCAAAGACAGGTCCGGCTACGAGCAGTACTTC. The chain has TRBV14 and TRBJ2-7; D may be TRBD1 (6 bases). V shed 5 bases and J shed 3 bases, with 23 bases lying between them. This CDR3 spans 17 amino acids. Germline assignment: CDR1 SGHDN and CDR2 FVKESK. The complete variable domain, with remaining parts taken from reference TRBV14 and TRBJ2-7, reads EAGVTQFPSHSVIEKGQTVTLRCDPISGHDNLYWYRRVMGKEIKFLLHFVKESKQDESGMPNNRFLAERTGGTYSTLKVQPAELEDSGVYFCASSTRSKDRSGYEQYFGPGTRLTVT.